This T cell receptor (beta chain) was retrieved from a study of coeliac disease. In the study overall: Without high-resolution HLA typing, biased TRBV7-2 usage was queried.

Sequencing used one aliquot of over 400,000 cells per fraction. Findings and caveats of the study: Known gliadin-specific TRB sequences: about 50% of the 18 coeliac samples, only 1 of 6 controls.

This clone was recorded once. No antigen is known for it. Assay: immunoSEQ multiplex PCR; the TCRdb copy retains only in-frame clones and omits some. The table lists some 7,300 clones, 50% to 65% of them singletons. This CDR3 is 11 amino acids long. The germline V and J ends were trimmed by 11 bases and 4 bases, with 9 bases remaining between them. CDR1 is MDHEN and CDR2 is SYDVKM in the germline V gene. The clonotype was recovered from an older woman with active celiac disease. The rearrangement joins TRBV28 to TRBJ1-3; D not certain. Sequencing was done on a sample of lamina propria lymphocytes from the gut. This chain's CDR3 is CAGVLGNTIYF. DNA of the CDR3: TGTGCCGGAGTATTAGGAAACACCATATATTTT.